This paragraph covers one TCR beta chain sequence. What it recognizes is unknown. Individual cDNA molecules carried attached unique molecular identifiers. TCRdb itself ran the 5' RACE reads through MiXCR, one entry per CDR3 protein. The repertoire has around 63,000 distinct CDR3 sequences, over 10% of them found once; the top ten carry 4% to 5%. The data were obtained in a study of early T cells in non-severe SARS-CoV-2 infection. Across the whole study: Chains from this unsorted whole-blood bulk RNA could not be paired.

CDR3 length: 11 residues. The ends were cut back, 2 bases at V and 7 bases at J, with 8 bases in the middle. Germline V gene lookup returns CDR1 DFQATT and CDR2 SNEGSKA (reference sequence). Study observations and caveats: The VDJdb matching leaned toward anti-spike CD8 responses and overlooked private and CD4 specificities.

The sequence was obtained from an adult who was a healthcare worker with PCR-confirmed SARS-CoV-2 infection or an uninfected control (not recorded which). Material: whole blood. The rearrangement links TRBV20-1 to TRBJ1-1, with D unresolved. The DNA of the CDR3 is TGCAGTGCTAGAATGACGGGTGAAGCTTTCTTT. This translates into CSARMTGEAFF.